The clone carrying this TCR beta chain came up once. The study assigned cohorts using participant-reported clinical history. These data belong to a study of blood T cell repertoires in COVID-19. The overall study: Sample material is recorded as cDNA or gDNA derived from T cells, B-cell-depleted T cells, or PBMCs.

The method was immunoSEQ multiplex PCR; TCRdb's version includes in-frame clones alone and lacks a portion of them. Of about 350,000 clones detected, approximately 87% appear once; the ten largest clones hold 5.3%. The V segment lost 5 bases and the J segment 10 bases; nucleotides outside the gene matches: 8. The CDR3 runs 13 residues. CDR1 SEHNR and CDR2 FQNEAQ come from the germline V gene (reference sequence). The sequencing sample was made of PBMCs or T cells enriched from blood (not recorded which). The source of this sequence is a woman under 40 who had recovered from COVID-19. V is TRBV7-9 and J is TRBJ2-1, with 7 bases matching TRBD2. CDR3 nucleotide sequence: TGTGCCAGCAGCCGCTTGGGGGGGACCGAGCAGTTCTTC. Amino acids: CASSRLGGTEQFF.